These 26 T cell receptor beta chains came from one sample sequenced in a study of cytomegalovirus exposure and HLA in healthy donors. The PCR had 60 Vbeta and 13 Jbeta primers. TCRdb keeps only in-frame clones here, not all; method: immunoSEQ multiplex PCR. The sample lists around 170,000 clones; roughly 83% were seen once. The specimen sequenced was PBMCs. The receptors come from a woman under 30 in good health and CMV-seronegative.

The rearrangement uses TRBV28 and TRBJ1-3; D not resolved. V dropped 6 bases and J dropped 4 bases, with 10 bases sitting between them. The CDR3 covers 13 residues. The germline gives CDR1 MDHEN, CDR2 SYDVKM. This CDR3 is CASRNNGGNTIYF. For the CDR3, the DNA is TGTGCCAGCAGAAATAACGGGGGAAACACCATATATTTT.

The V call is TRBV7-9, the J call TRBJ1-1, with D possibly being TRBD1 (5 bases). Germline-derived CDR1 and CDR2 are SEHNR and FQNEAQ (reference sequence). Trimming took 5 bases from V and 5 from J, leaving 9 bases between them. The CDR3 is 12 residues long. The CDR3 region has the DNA TGTGCCAGCAGCCGGGGGTGGACTGAAGCTTTCTTT. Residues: CASSRGWTEAFF.

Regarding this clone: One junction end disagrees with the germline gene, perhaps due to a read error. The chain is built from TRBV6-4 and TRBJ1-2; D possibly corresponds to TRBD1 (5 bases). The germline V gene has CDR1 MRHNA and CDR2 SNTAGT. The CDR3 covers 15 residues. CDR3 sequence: CASSFGAGSPYDYTF. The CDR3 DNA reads TGTGCCAGCAGTTTTGGGGCGGGGAGCCCCTATGACTACACCTTC.

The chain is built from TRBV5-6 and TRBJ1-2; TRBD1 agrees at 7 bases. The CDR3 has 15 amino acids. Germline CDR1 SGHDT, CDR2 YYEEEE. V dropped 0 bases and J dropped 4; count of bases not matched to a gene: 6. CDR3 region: CASSLVSGTVYGYTF. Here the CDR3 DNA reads TGTGCCAGCAGCTTGGTTTCCGGGACAGTCTATGGCTACACCTTC.

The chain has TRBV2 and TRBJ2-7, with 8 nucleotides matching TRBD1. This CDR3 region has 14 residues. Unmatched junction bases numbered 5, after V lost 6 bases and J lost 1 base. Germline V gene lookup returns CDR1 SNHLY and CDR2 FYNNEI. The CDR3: CASRETGVSYEQYF. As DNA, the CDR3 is TGTGCCAGCAGAGAGACAGGGGTTTCCTACGAGCAGTACTTC.

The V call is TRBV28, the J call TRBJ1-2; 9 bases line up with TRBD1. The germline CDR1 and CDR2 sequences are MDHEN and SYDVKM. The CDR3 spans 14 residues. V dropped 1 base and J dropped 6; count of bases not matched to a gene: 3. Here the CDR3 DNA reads TGTGCCAGCAGTTTATCGACAGGGGGTCATGGCTACACCTTC. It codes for CASSLSTGGHGYTF.

CDR3 DNA: TGTGCCTGGAGATCCAAGACAGGGGTCGCAACTAATGAAAAACTGTTTTTT. Translated, it gives CAWRSKTGVATNEKLFF. V usage is TRBV30 and J usage is TRBJ1-4; 8 nucleotides align to TRBD1. Per germline, CDR1 GTSNPN and CDR2 SVGIG (reference sequence). The CDR3 length is 17 residues. Trimming cost V 3 bases and J 0 bases; bases outside gene matches: 9.

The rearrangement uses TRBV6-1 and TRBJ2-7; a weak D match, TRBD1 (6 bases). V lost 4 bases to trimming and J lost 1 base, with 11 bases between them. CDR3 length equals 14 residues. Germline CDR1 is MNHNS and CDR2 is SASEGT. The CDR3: CASSGRGASYEQYF. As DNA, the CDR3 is TGTGCCAGCAGTGGCAGGGGTGCGTCCTACGAGCAGTACTTC.

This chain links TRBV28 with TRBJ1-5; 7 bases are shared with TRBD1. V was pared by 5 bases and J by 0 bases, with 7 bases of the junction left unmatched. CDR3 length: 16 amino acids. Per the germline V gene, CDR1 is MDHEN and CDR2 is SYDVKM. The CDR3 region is CASSPGQLYSNQPQHF. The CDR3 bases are TGTGCCAGCAGTCCGGGACAGCTTTATAGCAATCAGCCCCAGCATTTT.

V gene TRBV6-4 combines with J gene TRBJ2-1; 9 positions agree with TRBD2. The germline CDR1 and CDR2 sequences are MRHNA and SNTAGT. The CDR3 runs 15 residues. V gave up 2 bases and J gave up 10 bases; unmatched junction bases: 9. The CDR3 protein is CASSDGGGGAEEQFF. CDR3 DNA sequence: TGTGCCAGCAGTGACGGGGGCGGGGGGGCCGAAGAGCAGTTCTTC.

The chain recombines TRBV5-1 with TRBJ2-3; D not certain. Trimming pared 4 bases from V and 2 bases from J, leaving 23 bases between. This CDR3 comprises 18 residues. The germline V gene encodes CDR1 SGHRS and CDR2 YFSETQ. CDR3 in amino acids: CASSLSIQSLPNTDTQYF. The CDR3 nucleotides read TGCGCCAGCAGCCTCAGTATCCAGTCCCTCCCAAACACAGATACGCAGTATTTT.

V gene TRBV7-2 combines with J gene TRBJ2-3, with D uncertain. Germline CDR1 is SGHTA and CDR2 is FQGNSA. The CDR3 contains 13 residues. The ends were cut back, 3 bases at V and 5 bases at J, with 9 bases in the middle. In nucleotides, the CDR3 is TGTGCCAGCAGCTTCAGTTCTAGAGATACGCAGTATTTT. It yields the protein CASSFSSRDTQYF.

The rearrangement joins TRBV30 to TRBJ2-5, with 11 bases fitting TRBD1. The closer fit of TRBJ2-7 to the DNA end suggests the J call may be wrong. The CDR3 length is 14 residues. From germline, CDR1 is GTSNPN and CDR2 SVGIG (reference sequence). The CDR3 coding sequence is TGTGCCTGGAGTCTCGGGACAGGGGGCTACGAGCAGTACTTC. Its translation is CAWSLGTGGYEQYF.

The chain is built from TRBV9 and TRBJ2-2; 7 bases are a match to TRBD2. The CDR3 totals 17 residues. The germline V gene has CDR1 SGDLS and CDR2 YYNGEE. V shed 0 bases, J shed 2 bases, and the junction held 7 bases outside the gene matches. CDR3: CASSVGRAGSNTGELFF. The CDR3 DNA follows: TGTGCCAGCAGCGTAGGGAGAGCGGGGTCAAACACCGGGGAGCTGTTTTTT.

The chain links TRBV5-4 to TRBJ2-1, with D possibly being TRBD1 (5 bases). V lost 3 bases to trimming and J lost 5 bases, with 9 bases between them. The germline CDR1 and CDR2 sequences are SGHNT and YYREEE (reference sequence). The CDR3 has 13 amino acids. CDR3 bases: TGTGCCAGCAGCTCTGACAGAGACAATGAGCAGTTCTTC. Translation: CASSSDRDNEQFF.

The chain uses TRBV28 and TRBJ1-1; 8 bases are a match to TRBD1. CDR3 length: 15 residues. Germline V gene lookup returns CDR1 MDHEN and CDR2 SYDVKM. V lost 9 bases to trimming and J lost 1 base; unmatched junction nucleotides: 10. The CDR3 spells CASNSGGIGNTEAFF. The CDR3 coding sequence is TGTGCCAGTAATTCAGGGGGCATCGGGAACACTGAAGCTTTCTTT. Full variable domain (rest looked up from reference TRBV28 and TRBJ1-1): DVKVTQSSRYLVKRTGEKVFLECVQDMDHENMFWYRQDPGLGLRLIYFSYDVKMKEKGDIPEGYSVSREKKERFSLILESASTNQTSMYLCASNSGGIGNTEAFFGQGTRLTVV.

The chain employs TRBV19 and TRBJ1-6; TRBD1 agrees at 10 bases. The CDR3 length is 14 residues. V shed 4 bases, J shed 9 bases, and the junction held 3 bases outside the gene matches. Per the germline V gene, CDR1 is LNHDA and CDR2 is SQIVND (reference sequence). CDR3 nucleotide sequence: TGTGCCAGTAGTAGGGGACAGGGGCCTTCACCCCTCCACTTT. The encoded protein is CASSRGQGPSPLHF. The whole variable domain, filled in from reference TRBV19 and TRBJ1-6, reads DGGITQSPKYLFRKEGQNVTLSCEQNLNHDAMYWYRQDPGQGLRLIYYSQIVNDFQKGDIAEGYSVSREKKESFPLTVTSAQKNPTAFYLCASSRGQGPSPLHFGNGTRLTVT.

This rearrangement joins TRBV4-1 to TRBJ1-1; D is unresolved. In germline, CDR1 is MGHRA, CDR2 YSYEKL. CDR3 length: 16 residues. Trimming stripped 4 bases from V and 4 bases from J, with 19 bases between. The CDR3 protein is CASSLPHPSRGTEAFF. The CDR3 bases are TGCGCCAGCAGCCTCCCTCACCCCTCTCGGGGCACTGAAGCTTTCTTT.

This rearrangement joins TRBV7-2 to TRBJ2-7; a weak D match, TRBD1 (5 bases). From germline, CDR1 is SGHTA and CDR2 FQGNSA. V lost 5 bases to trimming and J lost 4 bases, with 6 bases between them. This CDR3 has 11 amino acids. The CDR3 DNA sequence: TGTGCCAGCAGCAGACAGTACGAGCAGTACTTC. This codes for CASSRQYEQYF.

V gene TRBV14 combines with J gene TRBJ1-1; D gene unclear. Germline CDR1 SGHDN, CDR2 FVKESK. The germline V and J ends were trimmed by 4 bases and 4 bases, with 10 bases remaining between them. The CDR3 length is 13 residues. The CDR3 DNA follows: TGTGCCAGCAGCCGAACCTCGGGCACTGAAGCTTTCTTT. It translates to CASSRTSGTEAFF.

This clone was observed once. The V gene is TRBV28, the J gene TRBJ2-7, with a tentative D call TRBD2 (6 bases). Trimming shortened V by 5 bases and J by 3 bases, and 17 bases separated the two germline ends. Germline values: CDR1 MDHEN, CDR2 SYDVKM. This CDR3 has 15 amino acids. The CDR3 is CASSPHGTFIYEQYF. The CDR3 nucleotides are TGTGCCAGCAGTCCCCACGGGACTTTTATCTACGAGCAGTACTTC.

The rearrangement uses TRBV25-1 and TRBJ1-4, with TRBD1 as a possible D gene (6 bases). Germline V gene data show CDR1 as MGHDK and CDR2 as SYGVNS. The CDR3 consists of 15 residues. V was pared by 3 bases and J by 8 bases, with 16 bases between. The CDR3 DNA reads TGTGCCAGCAGTGATTCAGGGGATTCAGGAGAAAAACTGTTTTTT. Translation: CASSDSGDSGEKLFF.

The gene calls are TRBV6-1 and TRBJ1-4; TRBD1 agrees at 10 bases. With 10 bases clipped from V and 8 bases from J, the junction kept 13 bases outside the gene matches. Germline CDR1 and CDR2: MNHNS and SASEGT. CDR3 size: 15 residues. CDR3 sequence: CATESGGTGVEKLFF. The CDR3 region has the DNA TGTGCCACCGAAAGCGGCGGGACAGGGGTGGAAAAACTGTTTTTT.

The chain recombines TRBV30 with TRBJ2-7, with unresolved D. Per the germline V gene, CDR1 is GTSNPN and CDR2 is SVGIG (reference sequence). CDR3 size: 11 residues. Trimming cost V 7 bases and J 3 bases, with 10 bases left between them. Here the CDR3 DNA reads TGTGCCTCAACAGTGAGCTACGAGCAGTACTTC. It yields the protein CASTVSYEQYF.

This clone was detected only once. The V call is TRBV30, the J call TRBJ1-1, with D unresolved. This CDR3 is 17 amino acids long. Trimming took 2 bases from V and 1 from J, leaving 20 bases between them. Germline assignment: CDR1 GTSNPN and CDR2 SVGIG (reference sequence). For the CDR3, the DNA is TGTGCCTGGAGTCGAGAGCGGGTTAAGGCCCAGAACACTGAAGCTTTCTTT. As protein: CAWSRERVKAQNTEAFF.

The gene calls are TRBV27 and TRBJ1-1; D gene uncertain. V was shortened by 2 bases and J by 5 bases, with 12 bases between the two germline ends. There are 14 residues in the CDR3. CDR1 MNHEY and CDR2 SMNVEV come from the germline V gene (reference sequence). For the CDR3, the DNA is TGTGCCAGCAGTTTAAAGGCGTGGGAGACTGAAGCTTTCTTT. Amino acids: CASSLKAWETEAFF.